This T cell receptor beta chain was retrieved from a study of early T cells in non-severe SARS-CoV-2 infection. Turning to the study itself: Sequencing targeted bulk RNA from unsorted whole blood, leaving chains unpaired.

CDR1 and CDR2 (germline): SNHLY, FYNNEI. The CDR3 totals 16 residues. V gave up 5 bases and J gave up 0 bases, with 16 bases separating them. In the case of this clonotype: Its matching antigen is unknown.

Individual cDNA molecules received unique molecular identifiers during library preparation. Each CDR3 protein is one row after TCRdb ran MiXCR on the 5' RACE reads. The sample holds 85,000 to 100,000 distinct CDR3 sequences; around 10% are singletons and the top ten take roughly 5%. Points from the study as a whole: Using VDJdb, the matching emphasized anti-spike CD8 responses while missing private and CD4 specificities.

The chain joins TRBV2 to TRBJ1-1; the D is unclear. The sequenced sample consisted of whole blood. This receptor was obtained from an adult who was a healthcare worker with PCR-confirmed SARS-CoV-2 infection or an uninfected control (not recorded which). DNA of the CDR3: TGTGCCAGCAGTAGGGCCCGGGCGACCATGAACACTGAAGCTTTCTTT. This codes for CASSRARATMNTEAFF.